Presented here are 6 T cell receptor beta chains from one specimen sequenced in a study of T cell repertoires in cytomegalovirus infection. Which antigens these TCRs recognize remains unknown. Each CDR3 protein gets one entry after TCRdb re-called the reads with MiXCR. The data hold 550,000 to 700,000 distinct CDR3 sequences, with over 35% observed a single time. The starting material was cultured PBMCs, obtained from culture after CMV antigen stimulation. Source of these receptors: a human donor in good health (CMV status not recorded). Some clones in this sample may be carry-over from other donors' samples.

The chain's CDR3 is CATSRGQVDTDTQYF. DNA for the CDR3: TGTGCCACCAGCAGAGGACAGGTAGACACAGATACGCAGTATTTT. The chain employs TRBV15 and TRBJ2-3; maybe TRBD1 (6 bases). The CDR3 covers 15 residues. Germline V gene data show CDR1 as LNHNV and CDR2 as YYDKDF (reference sequence). Deletions cut 1 base from V and 2 bases from J, with 10 bases between.

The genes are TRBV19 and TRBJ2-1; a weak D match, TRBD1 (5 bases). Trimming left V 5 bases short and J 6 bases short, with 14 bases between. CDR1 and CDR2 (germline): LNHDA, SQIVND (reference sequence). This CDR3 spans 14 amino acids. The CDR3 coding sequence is TGTGCCAGTAGTTGGACATACAAACCCAATGAGCAGTTCTTC. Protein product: CASSWTYKPNEQFF.

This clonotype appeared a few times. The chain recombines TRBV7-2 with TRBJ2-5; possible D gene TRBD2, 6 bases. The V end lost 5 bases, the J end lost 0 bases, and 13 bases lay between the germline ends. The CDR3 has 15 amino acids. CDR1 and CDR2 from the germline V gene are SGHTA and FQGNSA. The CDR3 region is CASSPTRGYQETQYF. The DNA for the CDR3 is TGTGCCAGCAGCCCGACCCGGGGGTACCAAGAGACCCAGTACTTC.

In DNA form, the CDR3 reads TGTGCCAGCAGTGGGCGGGACTCCTACAATGAGCAGTTCTTC. It is translated as CASSGRDSYNEQFF. The chain links TRBV6-2 or TRBV6-3 to TRBJ2-1; tentative D call: TRBD2 (6 bases). The V gene lost 5 bases and the J gene lost 0 bases, with 8 bases spanning the gap. The germline CDR1 and CDR2 sequences are MNHEY and SVGEGT. This CDR3 spans 14 amino acids.

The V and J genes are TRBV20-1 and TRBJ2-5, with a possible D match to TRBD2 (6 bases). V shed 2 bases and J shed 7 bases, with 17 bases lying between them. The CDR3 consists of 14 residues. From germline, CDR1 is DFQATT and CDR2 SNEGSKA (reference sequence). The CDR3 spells CSARILAVTGTQYF. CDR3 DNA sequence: TGCAGTGCTAGAATCTTAGCGGTCACTGGGACCCAGTACTTC.

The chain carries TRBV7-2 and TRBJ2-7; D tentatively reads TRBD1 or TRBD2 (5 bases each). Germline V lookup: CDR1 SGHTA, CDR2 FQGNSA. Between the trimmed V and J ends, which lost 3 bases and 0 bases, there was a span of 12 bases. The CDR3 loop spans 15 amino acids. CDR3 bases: TGTGCCAGCAGCTTGAGATCAGGGACCTCCTACGAGCAGTACTTC. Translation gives CASSLRSGTSYEQYF.